Listed here is a single T cell receptor (beta chain). Its antigen is not identified. The sample comes from a study of identical twins. TCRdb re-analysed the 5' RACE reads in MiXCR, keeping a single row per CDR3 protein. The sample lists about 900,000 distinct CDR3 sequences, 9% to 15% seen once, with about 1.6% in the top ten. CDR3 length: 14 residues. V was pared by 3 bases and J by 2 bases, with 9 bases between. Findings and limits, study-wide: Alpha sequences that were out-of-frame and twin-shared showed an excess of low generation probability.

A further study also used this sample, focusing on yellow fever vaccine responses in identical twins.

This receptor was taken from a woman aged 18-35 years in good health. V usage is TRBV12-3 or TRBV12-4 and J usage is TRBJ2-3; D uncertain. The sequenced material came from PBMCs. CDR3: CASSFIPHTDTQYF. For the CDR3, the DNA is TGTGCCAGCAGTTTCATTCCTCACACAGATACGCAGTATTTT.